A selection of T cell receptor beta chains follows, all from one sample in a study of T-cell reconstitution after alpha-beta-depleted transplantation in children. TCRdb passed the PCR reads through MiXCR, listing each CDR3 protein once. The sample carries 83,000 or so distinct CDR3 sequences, 7% to 10% recorded once. This sample comprised PBMCs from the stem cell graft donor, obtained from the stem cell graft. The receptors come from a human donor who donated a stem cell graft to a child with congenital amegakaryocytic thrombocytopenia. The CDR3 runs from the conserved cysteine through the conserved F or W. A D gene is named only where the DNA matches it firmly. Expanded clones are given a class, and other clones once, few, many or no size at all.

v_gene	j_gene	len	d_gene	abundance	CDR3aa	CDR3nt
TRBV6-2/TRBV6-3	TRBJ1-5	13	TRBD1	many	CASSPDRVQPQHF	TGTGCCAGCAGTCCCGACAGGGTTCAGCCCCAGCATTTT
TRBV20-1	TRBJ1-1	16	.	many	CSATPFITGTGTEAFF	TGCAGTGCTACCCCATTTATCACAGGGACGGGCACTGAAGCTTTCTTT
TRBV20-1	TRBJ1-5	12	.	many	CSAIIGNQPQHF	TGCAGTGCTATTATAGGCAATCAGCCCCAGCATTTT
TRBV4-2	TRBJ1-2	15	TRBD1	few	CASSQAQGGDYGYTF	TGTGCCAGCAGCCAAGCTCAGGGGGGAGACTATGGCTACACCTTC
TRBV9	TRBJ2-6	18	TRBD1	.	CASSATPGGASGANVLTF	TGTGCCAGCAGCGCGACACCAGGGGGCGCCTCTGGGGCCAACGTCCTGACTTTC
TRBV28	TRBJ2-3	16	.	many	CASSLWDRRHPDTQYF	TGTGCCAGCAGTTTATGGGACCGGAGGCATCCAGATACGCAGTATTTT
TRBV25-1	TRBJ2-7	13	.	many	CASSWGRTNEQYF	TGTGCCAGCAGTTGGGGGAGAACCAACGAGCAGTACTTC
TRBV20-1	TRBJ2-1	17	.	many	CSASFGLAKGSYNEQFF	TGCAGTGCTAGTTTCGGTCTAGCCAAGGGCTCCTACAATGAGCAGTTCTTC
TRBV12-3/TRBV12-4	TRBJ2-1	14	.	many	CASSLSLWGNEQFF	TGTGCCAGCAGCCTCTCCCTTTGGGGCAATGAGCAGTTCTTC
TRBV7-2	TRBJ2-2	14	.	many	CASSLRPGTGELFF	TGTGCCAGCAGCTTACGCCCGGGAACCGGGGAGCTGTTTTTT
TRBV28	TRBJ1-2	13	.	many	CASTKSGSYGYTF	TGTGCCAGCACCAAGTCGGGCAGCTATGGCTACACCTTC
TRBV10-3	TRBJ2-3	14	.	many	CAISESGSTDTQYF	TGTGCCATCAGTGAGTCGGGGTCCACAGATACGCAGTATTTT
TRBV5-1	TRBJ1-1	16	.	many	CASSLGSWGFGAEAFF	TGCGCCAGCAGCTTGGGGAGCTGGGGTTTCGGGGCTGAAGCTTTCTTT
TRBV25-1	TRBJ2-2	13	TRBD1	many	CASRAGGYGELFF	TGTGCCAGCAGGGCAGGGGGCTACGGGGAGCTGTTTTTT
TRBV7-9	TRBJ1-3	17	.	many	CASSLWPGQSSGNTIYF	TGTGCCAGCAGCTTATGGCCGGGGCAAAGCTCTGGAAACACCATATATTTT
TRBV4-1	TRBJ2-5	15	TRBD2	many	CASSPLAGGKETQYF	TGCGCCAGCAGCCCCCTCGCGGGGGGTAAGGAGACCCAGTACTTC
TRBV12-3/TRBV12-4	TRBJ2-1	15	.	many	CASNLGGSPPNEQFF	TGTGCGAGCAATCTTGGGGGGTCTCCGCCCAATGAGCAGTTCTTC
TRBV5-1	TRBJ2-1	15	.	many	CASSLSPGPYNEQFF	TGCGCCAGCAGCTTGTCCCCAGGGCCCTACAATGAGCAGTTCTTC
TRBV7-6	TRBJ1-4	14	.	many	CASSLGGLDEKLFF	TGTGCCAGCAGCTTAGGGGGACTGGATGAAAAACTGTTTTTT
TRBV5-1	TRBJ2-3	16	TRBD2	.	CASRDLAGVGPDTQYF	TGCGCCAGCAGGGACCTAGCGGGGGTGGGCCCAGATACGCAGTATTTT
TRBV6-5	TRBJ2-3	14	.	many	CASSYREVPDTQYF	TGTGCCAGCAGTTACCGAGAGGTCCCAGATACGCAGTATTTT
TRBV20-1	TRBJ2-1	15	TRBD2	many	CSASPPSGSYNEQFF	TGCAGTGCTAGTCCCCCTAGCGGGAGTTACAATGAGCAGTTCTTC
TRBV28	TRBJ2-7	14	.	many	CASSLPRDSYEQYF	TGTGCCAGCAGTTTACCCAGAGACTCCTACGAGCAGTACTTC
TRBV6-5	TRBJ1-4	13	.	many	CASSTGLNEKLFF	TGTGCCAGCAGTACAGGGTTGAATGAAAAACTGTTTTTT
TRBV20-1	TRBJ2-5	17	TRBD2	many	CSAREPRLAGGRETQYF	TGCAGTGCTAGAGAGCCCCGACTAGCGGGAGGGCGGGAGACCCAGTACTTC
TRBV6-5	TRBJ2-1	15	TRBD2	many	CASSYNLAGGNEQFF	TGTGCCAGCAGTTACAACCTTGCGGGGGGGAATGAGCAGTTCTTC
TRBV7-2	TRBJ2-3	14	TRBD2	many	CASSLGLASDTQYF	TGTGCCAGCAGCTTGGGACTAGCCTCAGATACGCAGTATTTT
TRBV5-1	TRBJ2-3	15	.	many	CASGRSEGGTDTQYF	TGCGCCAGCGGACGATCGGAGGGGGGCACAGATACGCAGTATTTT
TRBV10-3	TRBJ2-3	16	.	many	CAISDPAQADTDTQYF	TGTGCCATCAGTGACCCGGCGCAGGCGGACACAGATACGCAGTATTTT
TRBV5-1	TRBJ1-2	14	.	many	CASSLAGGNYGYTF	TGCGCCAGCAGCTTGGCCGGCGGTAACTATGGCTACACCTTC
TRBV12-3/TRBV12-4	TRBJ2-3	14	TRBD2	many	CASSQTSGTDTQYF	TGTGCCAGCAGTCAGACTAGCGGCACAGATACGCAGTATTTT
TRBV29-1	TRBJ2-1	12	.	few	CSLSGTYNEQFF	TGCAGTCTGTCCGGGACATACAATGAGCAGTTCTTC
TRBV20-1	TRBJ2-7	13	.	many	CSAQGDYSYEQYF	TGCAGTGCTCAGGGGGACTACTCCTACGAGCAGTACTTC
TRBV5-1	TRBJ2-7	14	.	many	CASSWASEEYEQYF	TGCGCCAGCAGCTGGGCCTCTGAGGAATACGAGCAGTACTTC
TRBV11-3	TRBJ1-1	10	.	many	CASSIRVAFF	TGTGCCAGCAGCATCCGCGTAGCTTTCTTT
TRBV7-2	TRBJ2-6	16	.	many	CASSLEGATGANVLTF	TGTGCCAGCAGCTTGGAGGGGGCGACCGGAGCCAACGTCCTGACTTTC
TRBV7-2	TRBJ2-3	13	.	many	CASSLGPQGAVYF	TGTGCCAGCAGCCTCGGTCCGCAGGGAGCGGTGTATTTT
TRBV7-8	TRBJ1-5	17	TRBD1	many	CASTPGQGGYSNQPQHF	TGTGCCAGCACCCCGGGACAGGGAGGATATAGCAATCAGCCCCAGCATTTT
TRBV6-7	TRBJ2-6	15	.	many	CASSYLGCGANVLTF	TGTGCCAGCAGTTACTTAGGTTGTGGGGCCAACGTCCTGACTTTC
TRBV5-5	TRBJ1-1	13	.	many	CASSPYVGTEAFF	TGTGCCAGCAGCCCCTACGTGGGGACTGAAGCTTTCTTT
TRBV7-2	TRBJ2-3	13	.	many	CASSPQIPDTQYF	TGTGCCAGCAGCCCTCAAATCCCCGATACGCAGTATTTT
TRBV7-2	TRBJ2-5	16	TRBD1	many	CASSLPGQRFGETQYF	TGTGCCAGCAGCTTGCCGGGACAGAGGTTTGGGGAGACCCAGTACTTC
TRBV28	TRBJ2-2	16	TRBD2	many	CASSLSAGGLTGELFF	TGTGCCAGCAGTTTATCAGCGGGGGGGCTTACCGGGGAGCTGTTTTTT
TRBV11-2	TRBJ1-6	13	.	many	CASSLVGNSPLHF	TGTGCCAGCAGCTTAGTGGGGAATTCACCCCTCCACTTT
TRBV18	TRBJ2-5	14	TRBD1	many	CASSPGTGDETQYF	TGTGCCAGCTCACCCGGGACAGGGGACGAGACCCAGTACTTC
TRBV20-1	TRBJ2-1	14	TRBD2	.	CSASGTKAGHEQFF	TGCAGTGCTTCCGGGACCAAAGCGGGGCATGAGCAGTTCTTC
TRBV11-1	TRBJ1-5	17	.	many	CASSLGVGSDSNQPQHF	TGTGCCAGCAGCTTAGGAGTTGGGTCGGATAGCAATCAGCCCCAGCATTTT
TRBV6-1	TRBJ2-4	15	TRBD2	many	CASSGREGLGNIQYF	TGTGCCAGCAGTGGGCGGGAGGGCCTCGGAAACATTCAGTACTTC
TRBV7-9	TRBJ2-2	14	.	many	CASSLGLSPGELFF	TGTGCCAGCAGCTTAGGTCTTTCCCCCGGGGAGCTGTTTTTT
TRBV5-1	TRBJ1-5	13	.	many	CASSLEGSQPQHF	TGCGCCAGCAGCTTGGAGGGCAGTCAGCCCCAGCATTTT
TRBV4-1	TRBJ1-5	16	TRBD1	many	CASSQDWDRDAQPQHF	TGCGCCAGCAGCCAAGATTGGGACAGGGACGCGCAGCCCCAGCATTTT
TRBV29-1	TRBJ2-5	12	.	many	CSVDEGEETQYF	TGCAGCGTTGACGAGGGGGAGGAGACCCAGTACTTC
TRBV27	TRBJ1-5	15	.	.	CASSSLGGPDQPQHF	TGTGCCAGCAGCAGTTTGGGGGGGCCCGATCAGCCCCAGCATTTT
TRBV29-1	TRBJ1-1	12	.	many	CSVLPGSTEAFF	TGCAGCGTTCTCCCAGGGTCCACTGAAGCTTTCTTT
TRBV28	TRBJ1-2	11	TRBD1	.	CASRHRGGYTF	TGTGCCAGCAGGCACAGGGGGGGCTACACCTTC